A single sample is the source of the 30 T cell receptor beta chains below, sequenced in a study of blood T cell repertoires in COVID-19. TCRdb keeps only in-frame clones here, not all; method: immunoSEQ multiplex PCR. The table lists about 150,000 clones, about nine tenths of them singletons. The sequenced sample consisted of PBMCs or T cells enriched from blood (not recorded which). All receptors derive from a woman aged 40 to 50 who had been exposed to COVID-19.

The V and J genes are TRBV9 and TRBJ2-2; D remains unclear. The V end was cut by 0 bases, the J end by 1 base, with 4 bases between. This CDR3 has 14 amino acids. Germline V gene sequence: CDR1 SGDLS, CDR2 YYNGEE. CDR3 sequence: CASSVDRNTGELFF. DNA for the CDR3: TGTGCCAGCAGCGTAGACAGGAACACCGGGGAGCTGTTTTTT.

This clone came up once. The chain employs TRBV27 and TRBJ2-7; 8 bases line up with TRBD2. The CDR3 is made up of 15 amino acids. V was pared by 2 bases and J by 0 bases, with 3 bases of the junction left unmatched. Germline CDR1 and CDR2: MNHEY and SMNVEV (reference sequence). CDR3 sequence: CASSLNGRVSYEQYF. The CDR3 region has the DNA TGTGCCAGCAGTTTAAACGGGAGGGTCTCCTACGAGCAGTACTTC.

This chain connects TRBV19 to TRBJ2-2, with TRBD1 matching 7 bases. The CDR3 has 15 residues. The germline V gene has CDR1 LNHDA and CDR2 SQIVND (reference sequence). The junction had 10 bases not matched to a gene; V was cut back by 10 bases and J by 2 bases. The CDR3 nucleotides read TGTGCCACAAAGGGGGCGGCTTATAACACCGGGGAGCTGTTTTTT. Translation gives CATKGAAYNTGELFF.

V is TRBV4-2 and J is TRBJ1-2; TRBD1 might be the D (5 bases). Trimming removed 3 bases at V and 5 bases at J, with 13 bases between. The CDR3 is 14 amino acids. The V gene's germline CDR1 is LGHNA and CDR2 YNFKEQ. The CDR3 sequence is CASSHQQDLYGYTF. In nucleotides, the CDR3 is TGTGCCAGCAGCCACCAACAGGACCTTTATGGCTACACCTTC.

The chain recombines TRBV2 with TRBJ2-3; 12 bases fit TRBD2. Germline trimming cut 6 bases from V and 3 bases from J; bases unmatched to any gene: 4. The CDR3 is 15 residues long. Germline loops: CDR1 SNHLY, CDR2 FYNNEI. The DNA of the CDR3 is TGTGCCAGCAGGCAGACTAGCGGGAGAACAGATACGCAGTATTTT. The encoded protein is CASRQTSGRTDTQYF.

The chain's CDR3 is CASSTLETQYF. DNA for the CDR3: TGTGCCAGCAGTACTTTGGAGACCCAGTACTTC. V gene TRBV2 combines with J gene TRBJ2-5; D unresolved. Trimming cost V 5 bases and J 5 bases, with 6 bases left between them. The CDR3 has 11 amino acids. CDR1 and CDR2 from the germline V gene are SNHLY and FYNNEI.

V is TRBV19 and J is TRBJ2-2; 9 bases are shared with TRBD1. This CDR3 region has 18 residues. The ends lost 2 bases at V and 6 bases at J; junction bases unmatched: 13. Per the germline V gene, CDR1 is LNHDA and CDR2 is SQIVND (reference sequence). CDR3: CASSIRDRVPNYAGELFF. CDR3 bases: TGTGCCAGTAGTATACGGGACAGGGTACCTAATTACGCCGGGGAGCTGTTTTTT.

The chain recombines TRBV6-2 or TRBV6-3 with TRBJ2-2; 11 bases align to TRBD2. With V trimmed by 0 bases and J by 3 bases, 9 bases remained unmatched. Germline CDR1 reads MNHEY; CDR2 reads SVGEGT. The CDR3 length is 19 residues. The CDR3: CASSYSGTWTSGYTGELFF. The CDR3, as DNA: TGTGCCAGCAGTTACTCGGGGACCTGGACTAGCGGGTACACCGGGGAGCTGTTTTTT.

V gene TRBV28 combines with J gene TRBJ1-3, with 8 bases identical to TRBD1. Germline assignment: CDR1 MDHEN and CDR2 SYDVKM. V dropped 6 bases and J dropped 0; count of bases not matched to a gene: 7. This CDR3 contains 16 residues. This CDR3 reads CASRNRGNLSGNTIYF. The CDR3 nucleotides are TGTGCCAGCAGGAACAGGGGGAATCTCTCTGGAAACACCATATATTTT.

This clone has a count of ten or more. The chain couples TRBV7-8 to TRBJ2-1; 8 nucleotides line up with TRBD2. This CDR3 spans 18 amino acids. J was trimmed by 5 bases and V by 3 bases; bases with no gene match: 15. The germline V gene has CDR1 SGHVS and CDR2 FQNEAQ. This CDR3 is CASSFEPSPGLGHNEQFF. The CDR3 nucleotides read TGTGCCAGCAGCTTCGAGCCCAGTCCGGGACTAGGACACAATGAGCAGTTCTTC.

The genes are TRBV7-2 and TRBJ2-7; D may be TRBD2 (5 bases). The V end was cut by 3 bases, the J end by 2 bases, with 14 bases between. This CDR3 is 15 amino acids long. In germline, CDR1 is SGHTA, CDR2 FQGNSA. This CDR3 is CASSFGVGGTYEQYF. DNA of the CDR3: TGTGCCAGCAGCTTCGGGGTAGGCGGAACCTACGAGCAGTACTTC.

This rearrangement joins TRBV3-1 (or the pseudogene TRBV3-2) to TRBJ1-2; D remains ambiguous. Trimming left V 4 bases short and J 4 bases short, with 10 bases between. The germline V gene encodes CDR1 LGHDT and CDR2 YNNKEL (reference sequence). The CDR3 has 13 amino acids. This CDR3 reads CASSLGEGYGYTF. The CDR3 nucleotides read TGTGCCAGCAGCCTAGGAGAAGGCTATGGCTACACCTTC.

This CDR3 reads CASSRSMDRGLGMDSPLHF. The CDR3 nucleotides are TGTGCCAGCAGTCGCTCAATGGACAGGGGGCTAGGGATGGATTCACCCCTCCACTTT. The genes are TRBV27 and TRBJ1-6; 11 positions match TRBD1. After removal of 5 bases from V and 8 bases from J, the junction contained 17 bases not matched to a gene. The CDR3 totals 19 residues. Germline-derived CDR1 and CDR2 are MNHEY and SMNVEV (reference sequence).

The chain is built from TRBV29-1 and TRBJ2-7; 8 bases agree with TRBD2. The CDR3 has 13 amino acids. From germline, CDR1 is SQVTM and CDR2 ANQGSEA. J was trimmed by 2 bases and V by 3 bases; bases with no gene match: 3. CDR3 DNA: TGCAGCGTTGATAGTAGCGGGACCTACGAGCAGTACTTC. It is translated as CSVDSSGTYEQYF.

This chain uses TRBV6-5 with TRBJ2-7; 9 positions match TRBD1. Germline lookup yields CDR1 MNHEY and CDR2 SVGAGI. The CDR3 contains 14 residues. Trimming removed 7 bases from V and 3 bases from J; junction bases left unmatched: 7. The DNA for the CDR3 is TGTGCCAGCATGGGACAGGGAGGTTTCTACGAGCAGTACTTC. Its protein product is CASMGQGGFYEQYF.

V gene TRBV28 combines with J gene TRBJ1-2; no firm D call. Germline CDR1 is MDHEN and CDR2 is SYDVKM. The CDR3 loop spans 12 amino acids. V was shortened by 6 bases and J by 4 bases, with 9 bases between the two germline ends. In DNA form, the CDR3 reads TGTGCCAGCAGGGAGAACACCTATGGCTACACCTTC. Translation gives CASRENTYGYTF.

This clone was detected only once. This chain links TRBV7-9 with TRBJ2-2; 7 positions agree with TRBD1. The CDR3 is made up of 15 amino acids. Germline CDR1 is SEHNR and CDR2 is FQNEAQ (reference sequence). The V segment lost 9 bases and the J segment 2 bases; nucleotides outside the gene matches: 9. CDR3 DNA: TGTGCCAGTCTACGACAGGGAGAAAACACCGGGGAGCTGTTTTTT. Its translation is CASLRQGENTGELFF.

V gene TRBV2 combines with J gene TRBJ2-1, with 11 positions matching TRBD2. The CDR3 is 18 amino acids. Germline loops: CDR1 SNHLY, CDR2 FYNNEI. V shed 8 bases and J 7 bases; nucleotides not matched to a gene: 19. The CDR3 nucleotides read TGTGCCAGCTCCCGAGCCACTAGCGGGAGCTCACTTTGGAATGAGCAGTTCTTC. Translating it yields CASSRATSGSSLWNEQFF.

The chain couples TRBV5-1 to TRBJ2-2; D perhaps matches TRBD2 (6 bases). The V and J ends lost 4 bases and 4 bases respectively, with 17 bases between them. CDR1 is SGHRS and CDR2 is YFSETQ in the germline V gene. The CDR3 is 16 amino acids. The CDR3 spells CASSPVAGFGTGELFF. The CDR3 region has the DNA TGCGCCAGCAGCCCCGTGGCGGGGTTTGGCACCGGGGAGCTGTTTTTT.

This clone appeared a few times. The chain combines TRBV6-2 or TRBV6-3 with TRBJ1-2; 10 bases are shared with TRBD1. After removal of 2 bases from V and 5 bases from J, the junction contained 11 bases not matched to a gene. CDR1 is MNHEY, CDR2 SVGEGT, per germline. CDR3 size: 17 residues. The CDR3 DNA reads TGTGCCAGCAGTTACCAGGTCCGGACAGGGGGAGGTTATGGCTACACCTTC. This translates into CASSYQVRTGGGYGYTF.

The CDR3 nucleotides read TGTGCCAGTAACCCGACTAGATCTGGAAACACCATATATTTT. This sequence encodes CASNPTRSGNTIYF. The chain employs TRBV19 and TRBJ1-3; no definite D call. Trimming removed 7 bases at V and 1 base at J, with 11 bases between. Germline CDR1 is LNHDA and CDR2 is SQIVND (reference sequence). The CDR3 has 14 residues. Full variable domain (remainder filled in from reference TRBV19 and TRBJ1-3): DGGITQSPKYLFRKEGQNVTLSCEQNLNHDAMYWYRQDPGQGLRLIYYSQIVNDFQKGDIAEGYSVSREKKESFPLTVTSAQKNPTAFYLCASNPTRSGNTIYFGEGSWLTVV.

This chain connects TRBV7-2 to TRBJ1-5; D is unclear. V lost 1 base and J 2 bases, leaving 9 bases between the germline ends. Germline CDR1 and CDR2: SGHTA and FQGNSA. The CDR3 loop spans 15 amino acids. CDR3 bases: TGTGCCAGCAGCTTAGATTCCGGGGGCAATCAGCCCCAGCATTTT. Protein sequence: CASSLDSGGNQPQHF.

CDR3 sequence: CASSLQRGNAEAFF. The CDR3 DNA is TGTGCCAGTAGCCTCCAACGGGGTAATGCTGAAGCTTTCTTT. The chain links TRBV19 to TRBJ1-1; D ambiguous. The V gene's germline CDR1 is LNHDA and CDR2 SQIVND (reference sequence). CDR3 length equals 14 residues. Trimming took 6 bases from V and 6 from J, leaving 17 bases between them.

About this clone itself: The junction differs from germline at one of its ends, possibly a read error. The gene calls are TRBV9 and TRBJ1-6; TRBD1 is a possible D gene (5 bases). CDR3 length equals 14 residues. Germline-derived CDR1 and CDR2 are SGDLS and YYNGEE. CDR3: CARSGGGYNSPLHF. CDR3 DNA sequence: TGTGCCCGCAGCGGGGGGGGGTATAATTCACCCCTCCACTTT.

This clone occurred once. CDR3: CASSDRGGYQETQYF. As DNA, the CDR3 is TGTGCCAGCAGTGATCGGGGGGGGTACCAAGAGACCCAGTACTTC. The V gene is TRBV2, the J gene TRBJ2-5; 8 bases line up with TRBD2. CDR1 and CDR2 (germline): SNHLY, FYNNEI. CDR3 size: 15 residues. Germline trimming cut 3 bases from V and 0 bases from J; bases unmatched to any gene: 3.

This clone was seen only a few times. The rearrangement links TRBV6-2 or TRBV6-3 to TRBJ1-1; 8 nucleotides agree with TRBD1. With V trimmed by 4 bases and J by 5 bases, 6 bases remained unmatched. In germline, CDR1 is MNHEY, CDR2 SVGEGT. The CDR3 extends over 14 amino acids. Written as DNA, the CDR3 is TGTGCCAGCAGTTCACGGACAGGGTATACTGAAGCTTTCTTT. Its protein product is CASSSRTGYTEAFF.

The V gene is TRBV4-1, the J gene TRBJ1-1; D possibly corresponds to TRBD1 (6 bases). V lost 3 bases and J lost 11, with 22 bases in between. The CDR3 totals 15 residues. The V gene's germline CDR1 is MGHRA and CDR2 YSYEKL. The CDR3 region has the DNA TGCGCCAGCAGCCAGGATACAGGGAAGAGGGTGGGGGCTTTCTTT. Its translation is CASSQDTGKRVGAFF.

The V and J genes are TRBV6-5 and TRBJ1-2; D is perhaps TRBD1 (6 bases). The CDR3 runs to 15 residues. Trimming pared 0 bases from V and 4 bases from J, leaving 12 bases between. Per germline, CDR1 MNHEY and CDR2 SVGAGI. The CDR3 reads CASSYSAGVGYGYTF. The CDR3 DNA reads TGTGCCAGCAGTTACTCTGCAGGGGTGGGCTATGGCTACACCTTC.

The CDR3 is CASSPGQTNYGYTF. CDR3 bases: TGCGCCAGCAGCCCTGGACAGACTAACTATGGCTACACCTTC. This chain uses TRBV5-1 with TRBJ1-2, with D possibly matching TRBD1 (6 bases). Trimming removed 4 bases from V and 0 bases from J, with 10 bases in between. Germline V gene lookup returns CDR1 SGHRS and CDR2 YFSETQ. The CDR3 covers 14 residues.

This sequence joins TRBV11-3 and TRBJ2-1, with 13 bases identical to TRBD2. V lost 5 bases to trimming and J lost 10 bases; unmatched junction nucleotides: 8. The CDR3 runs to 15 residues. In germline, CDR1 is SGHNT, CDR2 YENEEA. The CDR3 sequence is CASSTGLAGAREQFF. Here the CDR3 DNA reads TGTGCCAGCAGCACCGGACTAGCGGGAGCTCGGGAGCAGTTCTTC.